These 22 T cell receptor beta chains came from one sample sequenced in a study of shared T cell receptors in the human thymus (dated by TCRdb to 2020 to 2022). Library prep was done by the immunoSEQ multiplex PCR assay. TCRdb stores this immuneACCESS table with in-frame sequences only. Part of the clones is absent; in the studies checked, under half of the shortfall reflects unresolved V genes, and no reason is known for the rest. The sample table shows around 730,000 clones, and 80% to 90% are seen once. Under 0.012% of the sample is taken by the ten largest. This sample was also put to use in a study of human thymus T cells.

Sequencing was performed on thymocytes. These receptors all come from a girl less than two years old with a congenital heart defect. Donor details come from another sample of the same person, matched by shared clones.

The V gene is TRBV4-3, the J gene TRBJ2-1; D is ambiguous. Germline V CDR1 and CDR2: LGHNA, YSLEER. V was cut by 0 bases and J by 10 bases, with 7 bases left in between. The length of the CDR3 is 12 residues. In DNA, the CDR3 is TGCGCCAGCAGCCAAGAGGGCGAGGAGCAGTTCTTC. Its protein product is CASSQEGEEQFF.

This chain links TRBV15 with TRBJ1-2; maybe TRBD1 (5 bases). CDR3 size: 15 residues. CDR1 is LNHNV and CDR2 is YYDKDF in the germline V gene (reference sequence). Trimming shortened V by 0 bases and J by 8 bases, and 16 bases separated the two germline ends. The CDR3 nucleotides are TGTGCCACCAGCAGAGATAAAGGGGCCCCCGGGGGCTACACCTTC. Translating gives CATSRDKGAPGGYTF.

The chain recombines TRBV7-2 with TRBJ1-6, with TRBD1 matching over 10 bases. Trimming at V came to 5 bases and at J to 14 bases, leaving 21 bases not matched to a gene. This CDR3 has 18 residues. Germline assignment: CDR1 SGHTA and CDR2 FQGNSA. Here the CDR3 reads CASSMIKRGTGEDGALHF. The CDR3 DNA sequence: TGTGCCAGCAGCATGATCAAGAGGGGGACAGGGGAGGATGGGGCCCTCCACTTT.

This clone was picked up one time. The rearrangement uses TRBV29-1 and TRBJ2-3; a weak D match, TRBD1 (5 bases). CDR3 length: 16 residues. Trimming took 1 base from V and 2 from J, leaving 16 bases between them. Per the germline V gene, CDR1 is SQVTM and CDR2 is ANQGSEA. CDR3 sequence reads: CSVEGQGRGYTDTQYF. In DNA form, the CDR3 reads TGCAGCGTTGAAGGGCAGGGTAGGGGATACACAGATACGCAGTATTTT.

This chain connects TRBV30 to TRBJ1-1; D ambiguous. The CDR3 is made up of 12 amino acids. V lost 7 bases and J 3 bases, leaving 12 bases between the germline ends. Germline V gives CDR1 GTSNPN, CDR2 SVGIG (reference sequence). CDR3 in amino acids: CASKRPDTEAFF. Here the CDR3 DNA reads TGTGCCTCCAAACGTCCAGACACTGAAGCTTTCTTT.

The gene calls are TRBV20-1 and TRBJ1-4; D gene unclear. The CDR3 runs 11 residues. Germline-derived CDR1 and CDR2 are DFQATT and SNEGSKA (reference sequence). Between the trimmed V and J ends, which lost 7 bases and 8 bases, there was a span of 11 bases. The CDR3 coding sequence is TGCAGTGGAAGGCTCGGGGAAAAACTGTTTTTT. Translation: CSGRLGEKLFF.

The chain recombines TRBV19 with TRBJ2-1; D is uncertain. CDR3 size: 14 residues. In germline, CDR1 is LNHDA, CDR2 SQIVND (reference sequence). V was trimmed by 1 base and J by 7 bases, leaving 11 bases between them. CDR3 nucleotides: TGTGCCAGTAGTATAGGAGGTGGAGTGAATGAGCAGTTCTTC. Protein product: CASSIGGGVNEQFF. The full variable domain, with the rest looked up from reference TRBV19 and TRBJ2-1, is DGGITQSPKYLFRKEGQNVTLSCEQNLNHDAMYWYRQDPGQGLRLIYYSQIVNDFQKGDIAEGYSVSREKKESFPLTVTSAQKNPTAFYLCASSIGGGVNEQFFGPGTRLTVL.

The chain couples TRBV4-1 to TRBJ1-1; D not resolved. The CDR3 runs to 11 residues. V lost 4 bases and J 3 bases, leaving 3 bases between the germline ends. Germline assignment: CDR1 MGHRA and CDR2 YSYEKL. CDR3 sequence reads: CASSRDTEAFF. The CDR3 DNA reads TGCGCCAGCAGCCGCGACACTGAAGCTTTCTTT.

The V gene is TRBV15, the J gene TRBJ2-2; D possibly corresponds to TRBD1 (6 bases). Per the germline V gene, CDR1 is LNHNV and CDR2 is YYDKDF (reference sequence). The CDR3 runs 17 residues. With 0 bases removed from V and 3 bases from J, the gap between germline ends came to 14 bases. The CDR3 region is CATSRDQGQNYTGELFF. CDR3 nucleotides: TGTGCCACCAGCAGAGATCAAGGACAGAACTACACCGGGGAGCTGTTTTTT.

The V gene is TRBV5-1, the J gene TRBJ1-1; tentative D call: TRBD1 (5 bases). The CDR3 is 20 amino acids. Trimming stripped 0 bases from V and 1 base from J, with 25 bases between. Germline V gene data show CDR1 as SGHRS and CDR2 as YFSETQ. This CDR3 is CASSLEYPQRQDKRNTEAFF. CDR3 nucleotide sequence: TGCGCCAGCAGCTTGGAATATCCCCAAAGGCAGGACAAGAGGAACACTGAAGCTTTCTTT.

The chain carries TRBV7-6 and TRBJ2-7; tentative D call: TRBD1 (5 bases). This CDR3 has 16 amino acids. Germline V lookup: CDR1 SGHVS, CDR2 FNYEAQ. Trimming left V 0 bases short and J 3 bases short, with 15 bases between. The CDR3 DNA reads as TGTGCCAGCAGCTTAGCCCCCAGGGCTAAGGTCTACGAGCAGTACTTC. Translation gives CASSLAPRAKVYEQYF. The complete variable domain, with remaining parts taken from reference TRBV7-6 and TRBJ2-7, reads GAGVSQSPRYKVTKRGQDVALRCDPISGHVSLYWYRQALGQGPEFLTYFNYEAQQDKSGLPNDRFSAERPEGSISTLTIQRTEQRDSAMYRCASSLAPRAKVYEQYFGPGTRLTVT.

The chain uses TRBV18 and TRBJ1-6, with a tentative D call TRBD1 (5 bases). The CDR3 totals 17 residues. In germline, CDR1 is KGHSH, CDR2 LQKENI. V was pared by 5 bases and J by 0 bases, with 14 bases between. In DNA, the CDR3 is TGTGCCAGCTCATCACGCGGGGGGAGCTCCTATAATTCACCCCTCCACTTT. The encoded protein is CASSSRGGSSYNSPLHF. Combining the CDR3 with reference TRBV18 and TRBJ1-6 gives the whole variable domain NAGVMQNPRHLVRRRGQEARLRCSPMKGHSHVYWYRQLPEEGLKFMVYLQKENIIDESGMPKERFSAEFPKEGPSILRIQQVVRGDSAAYFCASSSRGGSSYNSPLHFGNGTRLTVT.

V usage is TRBV4-1 and J usage is TRBJ1-2; 8 nucleotides match TRBD1. Germline V CDR1 and CDR2: MGHRA, YSYEKL. Trimming removed 4 bases from V and 6 bases from J; junction bases left unmatched: 16. This CDR3 has 17 amino acids. The CDR3 sequence is CASSPRGAPDRGDGYTF. For the CDR3, the DNA is TGCGCCAGCAGCCCCCGAGGAGCTCCCGACAGGGGTGATGGCTACACCTTC.

The rearrangement links TRBV28 to TRBJ2-3; 10 bases fit TRBD1. From germline, CDR1 is MDHEN and CDR2 SYDVKM. The trim removed 8 bases at V and 2 bases at J, leaving 10 bases unmatched. The CDR3 extends over 16 amino acids. The CDR3 loop reads CASGPQTGGDTDTQYF. As DNA, the CDR3 is TGTGCCAGCGGGCCCCAGACAGGGGGCGACACAGATACGCAGTATTTT.

The chain recombines TRBV11-2 with TRBJ1-6; TRBD1 is a possible D gene (5 bases). The germline V and J ends were trimmed by 7 bases and 0 bases, with 13 bases remaining between them. This CDR3 comprises 16 residues. Germline V gene lookup returns CDR1 SGHAT and CDR2 FQNNGV. The CDR3 region has the DNA TGTGCCAGCACCAGGGACGGGAGCTCCTATAATTCACCCCTCCACTTT. Amino acid sequence: CASTRDGSSYNSPLHF.

The gene calls are TRBV5-4 and TRBJ1-2; D may be TRBD1 (5 bases). Germline values: CDR1 SGHNT, CDR2 YYREEE (reference sequence). Trimming stripped 4 bases from V and 4 bases from J, with 11 bases between. This CDR3 is built from 13 residues. The CDR3 DNA follows: TGTGCCAGCAGCGGACAATGGAGCTATGGCTACACCTTC. It is translated as CASSGQWSYGYTF. The full variable domain, with the rest looked up from reference TRBV5-4 and TRBJ1-2, is ETGVTQSPTHLIKTRGQQVTLRCSSQSGHNTVSWYQQALGQGPQFIFQYYREEENGRGNFPPRFSGLQFPNYSSELNVNALELDDSALYLCASSGQWSYGYTFGSGTRLTVV.

Of note for this clone: The DNA is left out, because the CDR3 cannot be placed on it with certainty; the CDR3 is given as TCRdb lists it. The chain joins TRBV2 to TRBJ1-1; the table's D call, TRBD1, has no DNA check behind it. A total of 10 residues make up the CDR3, ends included. Germline V gene data show CDR1 as SNHLY and CDR2 as FYNNEI. This chain's CDR3 is CASRVGRGSF.

The chain has TRBV12-5 and TRBJ1-1, with 12 bases matching TRBD1. This CDR3 has 17 amino acids. Germline-derived CDR1 and CDR2 are LGHNT and FRNRAP. Trimming took 3 bases from V and 3 from J; bases not matched to a gene: 8. The CDR3 region has the DNA TGTGCTAGTGGTTTCCCGGGACAGGGGGCAGCGGACACTGAAGCTTTCTTT. Translation gives CASGFPGQGAADTEAFF.

V usage is TRBV2 and J usage is TRBJ2-7, with D hard to call. The germline V and J ends were trimmed by 2 bases and 4 bases, with 12 bases remaining between them. Germline V lookup: CDR1 SNHLY, CDR2 FYNNEI. The CDR3 sequence is 14 residues long. The CDR3 bases are TGTGCCAGCAGTGAACCTACTTCTAATTACGAGCAGTACTTC. This sequence encodes CASSEPTSNYEQYF.

The chain joins TRBV6-1 to TRBJ2-5; D gene unclear. CDR3 length: 10 amino acids. The V gene lost 8 bases and the J gene lost 4 bases, with 5 bases spanning the gap. Germline CDR1 and CDR2: MNHNS and SASEGT. As DNA, the CDR3 is TGTGCCAGCTGGGCAGAGACCCAGTACTTC. The encoded protein is CASWAETQYF.

The CDR3, as DNA: TGTGCCAGCAACACAACAGGGTCAGATACGCAGTATTTT. Translation gives CASNTTGSDTQYF. The chain employs TRBV27 and TRBJ2-3; D might be TRBD1 (6 bases). Trimming cost V 7 bases and J 4 bases, with 12 bases left between them. This CDR3 is built from 13 residues. Germline CDR1 is MNHEY and CDR2 is SMNVEV (reference sequence).

The chain combines TRBV11-1 with TRBJ2-4, with 8 nucleotides matching TRBD2. The V gene end was trimmed by 5 bases and the J gene end by 2 bases; junction bases not matched to a gene: 5. The CDR3 length is 15 residues. The V gene's germline CDR1 is SGHAT and CDR2 FQDESV (reference sequence). CDR3 region: CASSRGGISKNIQYF. The CDR3, as DNA: TGTGCCAGCAGCCGGGGGGGTATTTCCAAAAACATTCAGTACTTC. Supplemented by reference TRBV11-1 and TRBJ2-4, the full variable domain reads EAEVAQSPRYKITEKSQAVAFWCDPISGHATLYWYRQILGQGPELLVQFQDESVVDDSQLPKDRFSAERLKGVDSTLKIQPAELGDSAMYLCASSRGGISKNIQYFGAGTRLSVL.